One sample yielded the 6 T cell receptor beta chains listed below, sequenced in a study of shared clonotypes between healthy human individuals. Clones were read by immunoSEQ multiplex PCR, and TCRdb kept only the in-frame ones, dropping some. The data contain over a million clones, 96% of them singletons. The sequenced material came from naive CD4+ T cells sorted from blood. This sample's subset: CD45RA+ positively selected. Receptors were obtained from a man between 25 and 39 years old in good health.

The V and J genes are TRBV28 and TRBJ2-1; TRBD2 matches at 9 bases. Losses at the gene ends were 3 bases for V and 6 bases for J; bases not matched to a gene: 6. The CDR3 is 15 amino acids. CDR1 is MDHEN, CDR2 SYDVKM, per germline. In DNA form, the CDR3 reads TGTGCCAGCAGTTTTGGCGGGAGGGCCGGCAATGAGCAGTTCTTC. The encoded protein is CASSFGGRAGNEQFF.

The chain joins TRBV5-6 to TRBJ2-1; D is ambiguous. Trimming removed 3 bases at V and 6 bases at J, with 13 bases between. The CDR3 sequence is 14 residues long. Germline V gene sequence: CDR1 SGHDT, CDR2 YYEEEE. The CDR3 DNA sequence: TGTGCCAGCAGCTACTTGTCTTCTGGCAATGAGCAGTTCTTC. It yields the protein CASSYLSSGNEQFF.

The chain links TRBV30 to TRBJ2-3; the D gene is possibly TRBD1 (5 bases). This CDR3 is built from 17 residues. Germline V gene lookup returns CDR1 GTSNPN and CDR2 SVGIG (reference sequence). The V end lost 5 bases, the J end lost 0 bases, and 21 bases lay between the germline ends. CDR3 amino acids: CAWLPGRVLPSTDTQYF. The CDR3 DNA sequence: TGTGCCTGGCTCCCCGGCAGGGTGTTGCCTAGCACAGATACGCAGTATTTT.

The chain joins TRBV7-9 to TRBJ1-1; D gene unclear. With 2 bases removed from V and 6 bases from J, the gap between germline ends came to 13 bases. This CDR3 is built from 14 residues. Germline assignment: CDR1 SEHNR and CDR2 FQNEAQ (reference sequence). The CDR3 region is CASSLSGGRPEAFF. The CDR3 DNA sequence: TGTGCCAGCAGCTTATCTGGTGGAAGGCCTGAAGCTTTCTTT.

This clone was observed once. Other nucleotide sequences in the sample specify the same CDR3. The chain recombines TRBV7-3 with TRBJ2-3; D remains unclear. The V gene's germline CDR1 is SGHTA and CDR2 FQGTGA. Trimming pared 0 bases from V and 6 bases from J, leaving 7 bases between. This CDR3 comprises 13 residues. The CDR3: CASSLTRLDTQYF. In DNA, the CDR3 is TGTGCCAGCAGCTTAACCCGACTTGATACGCAGTATTTT.

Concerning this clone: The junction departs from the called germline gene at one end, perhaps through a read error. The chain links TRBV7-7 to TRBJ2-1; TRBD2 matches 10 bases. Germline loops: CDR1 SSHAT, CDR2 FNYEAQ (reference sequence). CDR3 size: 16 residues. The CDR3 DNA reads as TGTGCTAGCAGCTTTGGGGCTAGCGGGAGAACGGGCGAGCAGTTCTTC. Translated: CASSFGASGRTGEQFF.